A single sample gave rise to the 28 T cell receptor beta chains below, sequenced in a study of CD8+CD57+ T cells in acquired aplastic anemia. Both TCR beta VDJ combination and CDR3 sequence profiling were carried out. Genomic DNA was the template for this profiling. TCRdb reprocessed the reads with MiXCR, giving one entry per CDR3 protein. Seen here are 150,000 to 200,000 distinct CDR3 sequences, about 45% observed once, and the top ten hold under 1.2%. Individuals selected for sequencing had exhibited CD8+CD57+ cell expansion on flow cytometry. Sequencing was done on a sample of sorted CD4+, CD8+, or CD8+CD57+ T cells (not recorded which) from PBMCs. These receptors all stem from a human donor with aplastic anemia.

The chain combines TRBV20-1 with TRBJ1-4; D is uncertain. This CDR3 contains 14 residues. The germline V gene has CDR1 DFQATT and CDR2 SNEGSKA (reference sequence). V dropped 4 bases and J dropped 1 base, with 10 bases sitting between them. The CDR3 protein is CSATHWETNEKLFF. The CDR3 nucleotides are TGCAGTGCTACTCATTGGGAAACTAATGAAAAACTGTTTTTT.

The chain is built from TRBV24-1 and TRBJ2-1; 8 bases are a match to TRBD1. The CDR3 spans 15 residues. Germline loops: CDR1 KGHDR, CDR2 SFDVKD. J gave up 8 bases and V 4 bases, and 9 bases lay outside the gene matches. The CDR3 DNA is TGTGCCACCAGTGACCAGGACAGGGAATTTGATGAGCAGTTCTTC. Its translation is CATSDQDREFDEQFF.

This chain connects TRBV25-1 to TRBJ1-3; D is unclear. Germline V lookup: CDR1 MGHDK, CDR2 SYGVNS. Deletions cut 3 bases from V and 6 bases from J, with 3 bases between. The CDR3 is made up of 11 amino acids. The CDR3 DNA is TGTGCCAGCAGTGAGACAAACACCATATATTTT. Translated: CASSETNTIYF.

Ten or more counts support this clonotype. CDR3 bases: TGCAGTGTTTTAGCCCGAGCGGGGGGATCCTACAATGAGCAGTTCTTC. This translates into CSVLARAGGSYNEQFF. The chain uses TRBV20-1 and TRBJ2-1; 9 bases are shared with TRBD2. Per germline, CDR1 DFQATT and CDR2 SNEGSKA (reference sequence). CDR3 length: 16 amino acids. With 7 bases clipped from V and 1 base from J, the junction kept 11 bases outside the gene matches.

On this clonotype itself: Germline and junction disagree at one end, which may indicate a read error. The chain employs TRBV24-1 and TRBJ1-5; TRBD1 might be the D (6 bases). The CDR3 runs 13 residues. Germline CDR1 reads KGHDR; CDR2 reads SFDVKD. The DNA for the CDR3 is TGTGCCAGCAGTTTTATCGGGGGCCAGCCCCAGCATTTT. Translating it yields CASSFIGGQPQHF.

The chain combines TRBV6-1 with TRBJ2-2, with a tentative D call TRBD1 (8 bases). Germline loops: CDR1 MNHNS, CDR2 SASEGT. The CDR3 length is 17 residues. V gave up 5 bases and J gave up 4 bases, with 20 bases separating them. CDR3 in DNA: TGTGCCAGCAGTACCCGGACAGGGAGGGTTAGCACCGGGGAGCTGTTTTTT. This encodes CASSTRTGRVSTGELFF.

V and J are TRBV10-3 and TRBJ2-3; 8 bases fit TRBD2. Germline trimming cut 0 bases from V and 5 bases from J; bases unmatched to any gene: 13. The germline gives CDR1 ENHRY, CDR2 SYGVKD. The CDR3 length is 18 residues. DNA for the CDR3: TGTGCCATCAGTGAGTCTAATTGGAGGCGGGGGGCTGGAGATACGCAGTATTTT. Amino acids: CAISESNWRRGAGDTQYF.

This clonotype was seen ten or more times. The gene calls are TRBV20-1 and TRBJ2-2, with D maybe TRBD2 (6 bases). The CDR3 contains 17 residues. From germline, CDR1 is DFQATT and CDR2 SNEGSKA (reference sequence). The V and J ends lost 1 base and 2 bases respectively, with 17 bases between them. The CDR3 region is CSARVLGGTGNTGELFF. The CDR3 bases are TGCAGTGCTAGAGTTCTGGGAGGTACAGGCAACACCGGGGAGCTGTTTTTT.

As to this clonotype: This sequence may be a read error, since a much larger clone differs from it by one base. V is TRBV2 and J is TRBJ2-1; 9 bases agree with TRBD2. The ends lost 6 bases at V and 5 bases at J; junction bases unmatched: 5. CDR3 length equals 14 residues. CDR1 SNHLY and CDR2 FYNNEI come from the germline V gene. DNA for the CDR3: TGTGCCAGCAGCGGCGGGGGGGCAAACAATGAGCAGTTCTTC. Protein sequence: CASSGGGANNEQFF.

This clonotype has at least ten counts. The chain has TRBV9 and TRBJ2-7; TRBD2 agrees at 12 bases. The CDR3 is 16 residues long. V trimming: 4 bases; J trimming: 2 bases; junction bases outside the gene matches: 7. Germline lookup yields CDR1 SGDLS and CDR2 YYNGEE. The CDR3 bases are TGTGCCAGCAGCCCCGGTTCTAGCGGGGGGGCCTACGAGCAGTACTTC. Protein sequence: CASSPGSSGGAYEQYF.

This clonotype was found many times. The CDR3 reads CTVRGGTGDGYTF. The CDR3 DNA reads TGCACCGTAAGAGGCGGGACAGGGGACGGCTACACCTTC. The chain carries TRBV29-1 and TRBJ1-2; 10 nucleotides agree with TRBD1. The CDR3 consists of 13 residues. The germline gives CDR1 SQVTM, CDR2 ANQGSEA.

As concerns this clonotype: This may come from a read error, since a much larger clone is one base off. The chain employs TRBV20-1 and TRBJ1-1, with D maybe TRBD1 (5 bases). This CDR3 has 17 residues. Germline V gives CDR1 DFQATT, CDR2 SNEGSKA (reference sequence). DNA of the CDR3: TGCGGTGCTAGAGCCCGCGGACCAACCGGGGCCCTCACTGAAGCTTTCTTT. Translation: CGARARGPTGALTEAFF.

This clonotype was recorded many times. Written as DNA, the CDR3 is TGTGCCATCAGTGAGTCGGTCGGCGGTACAGGAGGGTTAGCTTTCTTT. Translating gives CAISESVGGTGGLAFF. J is TRBJ1-1 and V is TRBV10-3; D is perhaps TRBD1 (5 bases). Trimming removed 0 bases from V and 10 bases from J, with 21 bases in between. In germline, CDR1 is ENHRY, CDR2 SYGVKD. CDR3 length: 16 residues.

The V call is TRBV6-1, the J call TRBJ2-5; the D gene is possibly TRBD2 (6 bases). This CDR3 comprises 16 residues. Germline CDR1 MNHNS, CDR2 SASEGT. The V end was cut by 2 bases, the J end by 5 bases, with 18 bases between. Here the CDR3 DNA reads TGTGCCAGCAGTGAATGCCTGGCGCGGGCGGGGGAGACCCAGTACTTC. Translating it yields CASSECLARAGETQYF.

There are many counts of this clonotype. The chain has TRBV19 and TRBJ2-5; D ambiguous. Germline V gene data show CDR1 as LNHDA and CDR2 as SQIVND (reference sequence). The CDR3 is 13 residues long. With 1 base removed from V and 3 bases from J, the gap between germline ends came to 6 bases. The CDR3 spells CASSIGAKETQYF. The CDR3 DNA follows: TGTGCCAGTAGTATAGGGGCTAAAGAGACCCAGTACTTC. Full variable domain (rest looked up from reference TRBV19 and TRBJ2-5): DGGITQSPKYLFRKEGQNVTLSCEQNLNHDAMYWYRQDPGQGLRLIYYSQIVNDFQKGDIAEGYSVSREKKESFPLTVTSAQKNPTAFYLCASSIGAKETQYFGPGTRLLVL.

The chain has TRBV24-1 and TRBJ1-2; tentative D call: TRBD1 (5 bases). The CDR3 spans 12 residues. Germline CDR1 and CDR2: KGHDR and SFDVKD. V lost 11 bases and J 8 bases, leaving 17 bases between the germline ends. CDR3 nucleotides: TGTGCCAGCAGCCACGAGGGGCACGGCTACACCTTC. Encoded protein: CASSHEGHGYTF.

The chain couples TRBV10-2 to TRBJ1-5; D is ambiguous. Germline assignment: CDR1 WSHSY and CDR2 SAAADI. CDR3 length: 13 amino acids. Trimming shortened V by 10 bases and J by 4 bases, and 14 bases separated the two germline ends. Written as DNA, the CDR3 is TGCGCCACCAGAGCCGGGGTTAATCAGCCCCAGCATTTT. The encoded protein is CATRAGVNQPQHF.

In its sample, this clonotype was seen many times. This chain joins TRBV10-3 and TRBJ1-2, with D perhaps matching TRBD1 (6 bases). Per germline, CDR1 ENHRY and CDR2 SYGVKD. CDR3 size: 14 residues. V dropped 4 bases and J dropped 4 bases, with 13 bases sitting between them. CDR3 residues: CAISGTGLSYGYTF. The DNA of the CDR3 is TGTGCCATCAGTGGAACAGGGCTCTCCTATGGCTACACCTTC.

This clonotype was observed a handful of times. The chain combines TRBV6-1 with TRBJ1-3; possible D gene TRBD1, 6 bases. This CDR3 contains 16 residues. V was pared by 5 bases and J by 4 bases, with 18 bases between. Germline lookup yields CDR1 MNHNS and CDR2 SASEGT. CDR3 amino acids: CASSQEGGTSGNTIYF. CDR3 sequence (DNA): TGTGCCAGCAGTCAAGAGGGGGGAACCTCGGGAAACACCATATATTTT.

This chain joins TRBV19 and TRBJ2-7; D may be TRBD1 or TRBD2 (5 bases each). Per germline, CDR1 LNHDA and CDR2 SQIVND (reference sequence). The length of the CDR3 is 15 residues. The V and J ends lost 3 bases and 4 bases respectively, with 16 bases between them. CDR3 protein: CASSIRGQTVYEQYF. The CDR3 DNA reads as TGTGCCAGTAGTATTCGGGGCCAGACAGTTTACGAGCAGTACTTC.

This clonotype was counted at least ten times. The junction departs from germline at one end; a sequencing error may be responsible. The chain is built from TRBV12-3 or TRBV12-4 and TRBJ1-6, with D unclear. The CDR3 contains 12 residues. CDR3 residues: CAGSFNNSPLHF. For the CDR3, the DNA is TGTGCCGGCAGTTTTAATAATTCACCCCTCCACTTT.

This clonotype was detected only a few times. A much larger clone sits a single nucleotide away, making a read error possible. As the CDR3 is not closed by the conserved phenylalanine or tryptophan, this likely results from a read error. V and J are TRBV11-1 and TRBJ1-4, with unresolved D. Germline V gene lookup returns CDR1 SGHAT and CDR2 FQDESV (reference sequence). The V gene lost 0 bases and the J gene lost 0 bases, with 11 bases spanning the gap. The CDR3 contains 17 residues. CDR3 coding DNA: TGTGCCAGCAGCTTAGCGCTGGGTACCGCAACTAATGAAAAACTGTTTTTG. Its translation: CASSLALGTATNEKLFL.

Note on this clonotype: The CDR3 does not end in the conserved phenylalanine or tryptophan, so this is likely a read error. This chain joins TRBV7-9 and TRBJ1-3; the D is unclear. The V gene's germline CDR1 is SEHNR and CDR2 FQNEAQ (reference sequence). The CDR3 spans 14 residues. CDR3 in amino acids: CASTKGVSGNTIYL. CDR3 in DNA: TGTGCTAGCACCAAGGGTGTCTCTGGAAACACCATATATCTT.

With regard to this clonotype: Relative to the germline gene, one junction end is altered; a read error may explain this. This chain links TRBV29-1 with TRBJ1-1; 10 nucleotides match TRBD1. Germline CDR1 SQVTM, CDR2 ANQGSEA. The CDR3 is made up of 14 amino acids. For the CDR3, the DNA is TGCAGCGTCGATGACAGGGGGCTCAACACTGAAGCTTCCTTC. Protein: CSVDDRGLNTEASF.

The chain carries TRBV4-2 and TRBJ1-4; a possible D gene is TRBD1 (5 bases). Trimming stripped 2 bases from V and 4 bases from J, with 14 bases between. Germline V gene sequence: CDR1 LGHNA, CDR2 YNFKEQ. The CDR3 covers 16 residues. The CDR3 loop reads CASSQSRGGFNEKLFF. The CDR3 nucleotides are TGTGCCAGCAGCCAATCGCGTGGGGGGTTTAATGAAAAACTGTTTTTT.

The chain is built from TRBV11-1 and TRBJ2-3, with 7 bases that match TRBD2. Germline-derived CDR1 and CDR2 are SGHAT and FQDESV (reference sequence). The CDR3 is 15 amino acids. With 9 bases clipped from V and 4 bases from J, the junction kept 13 bases outside the gene matches. CDR3 region: CASRWGGTGSDTQYF. The CDR3 bases are TGTGCCAGTCGATGGGGGGGAACGGGCTCAGATACGCAGTATTTT.

The chain uses TRBV9 and TRBJ1-2; 8 bases are shared with TRBD1. The CDR3 totals 16 residues. V gave up 3 bases and J gave up 7 bases; unmatched junction bases: 14. The germline CDR1 and CDR2 sequences are SGDLS and YYNGEE. CDR3 residues: CASSATLGQGISGYTF. The CDR3 DNA reads TGTGCCAGCAGCGCGACTCTTGGACAGGGAATATCTGGCTACACCTTC.

V and J are TRBV20-1 and TRBJ2-7; TRBD2 agrees at 10 bases. CDR1 is DFQATT and CDR2 is SNEGSKA in the germline V gene (reference sequence). This CDR3 region has 15 residues. V shed 0 bases and J 5 bases; nucleotides not matched to a gene: 7. DNA for the CDR3: TGCAGTGCTAGAGATAAGGGGCTAGCGGGAGACGAGCAGTACTTC. Its protein is CSARDKGLAGDEQYF.